Here is one T cell receptor beta chain with its context. The assay was immunoSEQ multiplex PCR, and TCRdb's table has in-frame clones only and misses some. The sample yields under 500,000 clones, around 89% seen once. This sample was taken from a study of blood T cell repertoires in COVID-19. Looking at the study overall: The study drew acute and convalescent COVID-19 samples from the United States, Italy and Spain. T cells, B-cell-depleted T cells, or PBMCs supplied cDNA or gDNA.

Unmatched junction bases numbered 3, after V lost 6 bases and J lost 4 bases. Per germline, CDR1 MNHEY and CDR2 SVGAGI. The CDR3 is made up of 13 amino acids. This sequence was found in a woman under 40 with acute or convalescent COVID-19. The rearrangement links TRBV6-5 to TRBJ1-1; 9 nucleotides align to TRBD1. The sequenced sample was peripheral blood. CDR3 DNA: TGTGCCAGCAGCCTGACAGGGGGCACTGAAGCTTTCTTT. Protein: CASSLTGGTEAFF.